This paragraph covers one T cell receptor (beta chain) sequence. Trimming left V 6 bases short and J 5 bases short, with 8 bases between. The CDR3 loop spans 12 amino acids. CDR1 and CDR2 from the germline V gene are SGHTA and FQGNSA. This entry belongs to a study of shared clonotypes between healthy human individuals. Produced via immunoSEQ multiplex PCR; TCRdb's table is partial and in-frame only. This table holds millions of clones, 90% to 95% found once. The gene calls are TRBV7-2 and TRBJ1-5; D uncertain. The TCR originated in a young man in good health. What was sequenced was naive CD4+ T cells sorted from blood. As to subset: CD45RA+ positively selected. The CDR3 here is CASSYEHQPQHF. Here the CDR3 DNA reads TGTGCCAGCAGTTATGAGCATCAGCCCCAGCATTTT.